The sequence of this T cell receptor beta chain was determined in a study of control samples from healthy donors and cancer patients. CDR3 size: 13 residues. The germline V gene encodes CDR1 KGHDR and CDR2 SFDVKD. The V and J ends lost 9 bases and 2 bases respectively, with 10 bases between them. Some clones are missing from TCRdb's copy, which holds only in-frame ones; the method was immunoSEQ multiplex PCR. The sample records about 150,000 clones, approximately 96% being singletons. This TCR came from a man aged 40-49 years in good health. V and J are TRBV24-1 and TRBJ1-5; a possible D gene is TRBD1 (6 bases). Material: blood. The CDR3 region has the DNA TGTGCCACCGGGGAGGGGGGCAATCAGCCCCAGCATTTT. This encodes CATGEGGNQPQHF.